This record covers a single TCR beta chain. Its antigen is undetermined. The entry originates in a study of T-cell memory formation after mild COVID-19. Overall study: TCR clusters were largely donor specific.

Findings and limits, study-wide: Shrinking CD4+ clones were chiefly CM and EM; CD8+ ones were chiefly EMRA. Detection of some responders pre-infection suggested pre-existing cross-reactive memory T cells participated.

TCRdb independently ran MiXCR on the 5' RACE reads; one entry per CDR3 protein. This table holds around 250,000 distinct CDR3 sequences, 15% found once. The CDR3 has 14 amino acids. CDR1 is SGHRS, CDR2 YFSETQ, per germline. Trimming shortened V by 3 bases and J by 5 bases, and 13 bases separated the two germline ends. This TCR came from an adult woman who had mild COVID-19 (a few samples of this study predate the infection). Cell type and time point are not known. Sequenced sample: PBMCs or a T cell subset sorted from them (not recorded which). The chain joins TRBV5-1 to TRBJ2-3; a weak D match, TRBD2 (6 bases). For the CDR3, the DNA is TGCGCCAGCAGCTCGACGGACGGGGGAGATACGCAGTATTTT. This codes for CASSSTDGGDTQYF. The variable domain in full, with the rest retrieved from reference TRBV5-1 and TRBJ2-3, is KAGVTQTPRYLIKTRGQQVTLSCSPISGHRSVSWYQQTPGQGLQFLFEYFSETQRNKGNFPGRFSGRQFSNSRSEMNVSTLELGDSALYLCASSSTDGGDTQYFGPGTRLTVL.